The 32 T cell receptor beta chains below all came from one sample that was sequenced in a study of T cells after yellow fever vaccination (dated 2019 in TCRdb). Reading the label with the study, this specimen's treatment or condition is: live attenuated yellow fever vaccine strain. Library generation was performed with 5' RACE. Instrument on record: Illumina HiSeq 2500. Through fastp at Q25 and MiXCR, TCRdb rebuilt clones from the public reads, retaining in-frame beta chains. Rows with one shared CDR3 protein collapse into an entry with the most common genes and DNA. This sample lists 400,000 or so distinct CDR3 sequences; 11% were detected once. The biggest ten clones account for more than 15% of the sample. The starting material was PBMCs, obtained on the day of the first yellow fever vaccination. The receptor set was obtained from a man between 18 and 29 years old who received the YFV17D yellow fever vaccine.

This clonotype was seen more than once but under ten times. The rearrangement joins TRBV5-1 to TRBJ2-2; 7 bases map to TRBD1. V lost 4 bases and J lost 6; bases outside the gene matches: 12. Germline V gene data show CDR1 as SGHRS and CDR2 as YFSETQ. The CDR3 runs to 16 residues. CDR3 region: CASSRGPLFRAGELFF. The CDR3 DNA reads as TGCGCCAGCAGCAGGGGGCCCCTTTTTAGGGCCGGGGAGCTGTTTTTT.

This chain links TRBV7-2 with TRBJ2-4; 9 bases fit TRBD1. Germline V CDR1 and CDR2: SGHTA, FQGNSA. Losses at the gene ends were 1 base for V and 8 bases for J; bases not matched to a gene: 3. This CDR3 is built from 14 residues. The CDR3 is CASSLGGQGHIQYF. CDR3 nucleotides: TGTGCCAGCAGCTTAGGAGGACAGGGGCACATTCAGTACTTC.

This sequence joins TRBV6-5 and TRBJ2-1, with TRBD2 matching 9 bases. In germline, CDR1 is MNHEY, CDR2 SVGAGI. V trimming: 1 base; J trimming: 7 bases; junction bases outside the gene matches: 11. The CDR3 extends over 17 amino acids. The CDR3 sequence: CASSYFRRAGGLNEQFF. For the CDR3, the DNA is TGTGCCAGCAGTTACTTTCGCAGGGCGGGGGGGCTTAATGAGCAGTTCTTC.

The rearrangement uses TRBV19 and TRBJ2-3; TRBD2 matches at 13 bases. From germline, CDR1 is LNHDA and CDR2 SQIVND (reference sequence). The V gene end was trimmed by 3 bases and the J gene end by 14 bases; junction bases not matched to a gene: 14. The CDR3 totals 16 residues. Here the CDR3 DNA reads TGTGCCAGTAGTATCGTCGGGACTAGCGGGGCTTCCCCGGGGTATTTT. Its translation is CASSIVGTSGASPGYF.

The chain has TRBV24-1 and TRBJ1-2; D perhaps matches TRBD1 (5 bases). V was cut by 3 bases and J by 7 bases, with 14 bases left in between. Germline lookup yields CDR1 KGHDR and CDR2 SFDVKD. The length of the CDR3 is 14 residues. In DNA form, the CDR3 reads TGTGCCACCAGTGATAATATCAGGGATCGTGGCTACACCTTC. Translating it yields CATSDNIRDRGYTF.

This clonotype was seen ten or more times. The rearrangement links TRBV4-1 to TRBJ2-1; D is possibly TRBD2 (5 bases). V was trimmed by 0 bases and J by 8 bases, leaving 14 bases between them. The CDR3 runs to 15 residues. CDR1 and CDR2 from the germline V gene are MGHRA and YSYEKL. As DNA, the CDR3 is TGCGCCAGCAGCCAAGAGCGACGGGGAGTCGATGAGCAGTTCTTC. It specifies CASSQERRGVDEQFF.

The CDR3 protein is CASSLGTSGGHYEQYF. In nucleotides, the CDR3 is TGTGCCAGCAGCCTCGGGACTAGCGGGGGCCATTACGAGCAGTACTTC. This chain links TRBV7-2 with TRBJ2-7; TRBD2 matches at 14 bases. Trimming took 5 bases from V and 4 from J; bases not matched to a gene: 7. CDR3 length equals 16 residues. Germline CDR1 reads SGHTA; CDR2 reads FQGNSA.

This chain links TRBV4-1 with TRBJ1-1, with 8 bases that match TRBD1. Trimming at V came to 1 base and at J to 10 bases, leaving 8 bases not matched to a gene. The germline V gene has CDR1 MGHRA and CDR2 YSYEKL. This CDR3 is 14 amino acids long. CDR3 DNA sequence: TGCGCCAGCAGCCAAGGGGCAGGGGGCCACGGAGCTTTCTTT. This codes for CASSQGAGGHGAFF.

This clonotype was seen once. This chain uses TRBV6-2 or TRBV6-3 with TRBJ2-5; TRBD1 is a possible D gene (5 bases). V was clipped by 2 bases and J by 2 bases, with 18 bases between them. Germline values: CDR1 MNHEY, CDR2 SVGEGT. The CDR3 covers 17 residues. As DNA, the CDR3 is TGTGCCAGCAGTTACGCATTTGTCAGGGCCGGACAAGAGACCCAGTACTTC. It encodes CASSYAFVRAGQETQYF.

The V call is TRBV7-8, the J call TRBJ2-7; no clear D. The CDR3 is 14 residues long. Trimming shortened V by 2 bases and J by 4 bases, and 12 bases separated the two germline ends. Germline CDR1 is SGHVS and CDR2 is FQNEAQ. The CDR3 DNA follows: TGTGCCAGCAGCTTACGTTCGGTACGGTACGAGCAGTACGTC. Translating gives CASSLRSVRYEQYV.

This clonotype was detected a few times. The V gene is TRBV6-2 or TRBV6-3, the J gene TRBJ2-7, with 7 bases matching TRBD1. The CDR3 is 13 amino acids. Germline CDR1 and CDR2: MNHEY and SVGEGT. The ends lost 5 bases at V and 2 bases at J; junction bases unmatched: 3. The CDR3 protein is CASSAGTAYEQYF. The CDR3 DNA is TGTGCCAGCAGTGCCGGGACAGCCTACGAGCAGTACTTC.

The rearrangement uses TRBV7-2 and TRBJ1-5, with TRBD1 as a possible D gene (5 bases). From germline, CDR1 is SGHTA and CDR2 FQGNSA. Trimming shortened V by 4 bases and J by 5 bases, and 12 bases separated the two germline ends. This CDR3 region has 14 residues. The CDR3 loop reads CASSSRGVDQPQHF. CDR3 sequence (DNA): TGTGCCAGCAGCTCCCGGGGGGTTGATCAGCCCCAGCATTTT.

The V call is TRBV28, the J call TRBJ2-5; no clear D. In germline, CDR1 is MDHEN, CDR2 SYDVKM. V lost 6 bases and J 3 bases, leaving 23 bases between the germline ends. The CDR3 spans 17 residues. The CDR3 reads CASRSRAGPLLEETQYF. The CDR3 nucleotides read TGTGCCAGCAGAAGCCGAGCTGGACCCCTTCTTGAAGAGACCCAGTACTTC.

In this sample, this clonotype turned up a few times. A much larger clone lies a single base off, so this may be a read error. The CDR3 region is CASSQWNTEAFF. In DNA form, the CDR3 reads TGTGCCAGCAGCCAATGGAACACTGAAGCTTTCTTT. The J gene is TRBJ1-1, the V gene TRBV6-5; no clear D. This CDR3 comprises 12 residues. Germline loops: CDR1 MNHEY, CDR2 SVGAGI. Trimming stripped 6 bases from V and 1 base from J, with 6 bases between.

This clonotype was seen only once. The J gene is TRBJ2-3, the V gene TRBV3-1; tentative D call: TRBD2 (5 bases). Germline CDR1 LGHDT, CDR2 YNNKEL (reference sequence). Trimming shortened V by 2 bases and J by 6 bases, and 12 bases separated the two germline ends. The CDR3 is made up of 14 amino acids. CDR3 protein: CASSQPGLSDTQYF. The CDR3 bases are TGTGCCAGCAGCCAACCCGGACTTTCCGATACGCAGTATTTT.

This chain joins TRBV28 and TRBJ2-1; D uncertain. Trimming shortened V by 3 bases and J by 2 bases, and 14 bases separated the two germline ends. The CDR3 is 16 residues long. In germline, CDR1 is MDHEN, CDR2 SYDVKM. CDR3: CASSFVPRLAYNEQFF. CDR3 DNA sequence: TGTGCCAGCAGTTTTGTCCCCCGGCTTGCCTACAATGAGCAGTTCTTC.

There are a few counts of this clonotype. V gene TRBV18 combines with J gene TRBJ2-5; 9 bases are a match to TRBD1. Germline CDR1 and CDR2: KGHSH and LQKENI. V dropped 6 bases and J dropped 4; count of bases not matched to a gene: 9. This CDR3 is built from 15 residues. The CDR3 spells CASSRSGTGPETQYF. The CDR3 DNA is TGTGCCAGCTCCCGATCCGGGACAGGGCCAGAGACCCAGTACTTC.

This clonotype was recorded a few times. The rearrangement joins TRBV6-2 or TRBV6-3 to TRBJ1-2; possible D gene TRBD1, 5 bases. V was pared by 7 bases and J by 8 bases, with 14 bases between. Germline assignment: CDR1 MNHEY and CDR2 SVGEGT. The CDR3 has 12 amino acids. The CDR3 DNA follows: TGTGCCAGCACTGGGAGATGGGACGGCTACACCTTC. Encoded protein: CASTGRWDGYTF.

This rearrangement joins TRBV12-3 or TRBV12-4 to TRBJ2-2; 10 bases line up with TRBD1. CDR3 length: 17 amino acids. V was clipped by 6 bases and J by 7 bases; unmatched bases: 14. The CDR3 DNA follows: TGTGCCAGCAGCCGCTCCGGGACAGGGGTGATTCGCGGGGAGCTGTTTTTT. This gives the protein CASSRSGTGVIRGELFF.

V usage is TRBV5-1 and J usage is TRBJ2-3; D unclear. V lost 0 bases to trimming and J lost 3 bases, with 11 bases between them. The CDR3 extends over 15 amino acids. CDR1 and CDR2 (germline): SGHRS, YFSETQ. The CDR3 sequence: CASSLDLARTDTQYF. The CDR3 nucleotides are TGCGCCAGCAGCTTGGATCTGGCGCGAACAGATACGCAGTATTTT.

The V and J genes are TRBV5-5 and TRBJ1-2; no definite D call. From germline, CDR1 is SGHKS and CDR2 YYEKEE (reference sequence). V dropped 0 bases and J dropped 4 bases, with 16 bases sitting between them. The CDR3 contains 16 residues. As DNA, the CDR3 is TGTGCCAGCAGCTTGGCCGTTTTCAGGCAAGGCTATGGCTACACCTTC. Residues: CASSLAVFRQGYGYTF.

This clonotype was picked up many times. The chain links TRBV7-9 to TRBJ2-5; TRBD1 matches at 8 bases. V shed 4 bases and J 1 base; nucleotides not matched to a gene: 5. The germline CDR1 and CDR2 sequences are SEHNR and FQNEAQ (reference sequence). CDR3 size: 15 residues. The CDR3 DNA follows: TGTGCCAGCAGCTACTCCGGGACAGGCCAAGAGACCCAGTACTTC. As protein: CASSYSGTGQETQYF.

This clonotype was recorded at least ten times. The V and J genes are TRBV4-3 and TRBJ1-3, with unresolved D. The CDR3 has 13 amino acids. Per the germline V gene, CDR1 is LGHNA and CDR2 is YSLEER. V gave up 2 bases and J gave up 3 bases, with 5 bases separating them. The CDR3 DNA reads TGCGCCAGCAGCCAAACGGTTGGAAACACCATATATTTT. This translates into CASSQTVGNTIYF.

This CDR3 reads CASSHKAGEAFF. The DNA for the CDR3 is TGTGCCAGCAGTCATAAGGCAGGGGAAGCTTTCTTT. The chain employs TRBV7-6 and TRBJ1-1, with D possibly TRBD1 on 5 matching bases. CDR1 SGHVS and CDR2 FNYEAQ come from the germline V gene. The germline V and J ends were trimmed by 6 bases and 8 bases, with 13 bases remaining between them. The CDR3 totals 12 residues.

The sample holds many counts of this clonotype. This rearrangement joins TRBV12-3 or TRBV12-4 to TRBJ2-6; D remains unclear. Trimming removed 6 bases from V and 1 base from J, with 4 bases in between. The CDR3 spans 13 residues. The chain's CDR3 is CASSLSGANVLTF. CDR3 sequence (DNA): TGTGCCAGCAGCTTGTCTGGGGCCAACGTCCTGACTTTC.

This clonotype was detected only a few times. V usage is TRBV30 and J usage is TRBJ1-5; D is uncertain. Trimming removed 1 base at V and 6 bases at J, with 13 bases between. The CDR3 is made up of 14 amino acids. Per the germline V gene, CDR1 is GTSNPN and CDR2 is SVGIG (reference sequence). CDR3 region: CAWSGTVMGQPQHF. CDR3 bases: TGTGCCTGGAGTGGGACCGTGATGGGTCAGCCCCAGCATTTT.

This clonotype was detected only a few times. The chain links TRBV9 to TRBJ1-1; no definite D call. Trimming pared 4 bases from V and 1 base from J, leaving 8 bases between. This CDR3 is built from 13 residues. Germline V gives CDR1 SGDLS, CDR2 YYNGEE. The CDR3 DNA reads as TGTGCCAGCAGCCCAGTGGCGAACACTGAAGCTTTCTTT. Protein sequence: CASSPVANTEAFF.

In its sample, this clonotype was seen many times. This rearrangement joins TRBV7-2 to TRBJ2-2, with 9 bases aligning to TRBD1. Unmatched junction bases numbered 4, after V lost 3 bases and J lost 5 bases. The CDR3 length is 15 residues. Per germline, CDR1 SGHTA and CDR2 FQGNSA. The CDR3, as DNA: TGTGCCAGCAGCTTGGGACAGGGCACTACCGGGGAGCTGTTTTTT. This sequence encodes CASSLGQGTTGELFF.

This clonotype has just a few counts. The V gene is TRBV19, the J gene TRBJ1-2; D gene ambiguous. The CDR3 consists of 16 residues. Deletions cut 3 bases from V and 4 bases from J, with 18 bases between. The germline V gene encodes CDR1 LNHDA and CDR2 SQIVND (reference sequence). The CDR3 is CASSIGPVASAYGYTF. The CDR3, as DNA: TGTGCCAGTAGTATCGGTCCGGTTGCTTCCGCCTATGGCTACACCTTC.

This clonotype turned up a few times. The chain links TRBV7-8 to TRBJ1-6; no reliable D call. Per germline, CDR1 SGHVS and CDR2 FQNEAQ. This CDR3 has 15 residues. V lost 5 bases to trimming and J lost 2 bases, with 10 bases between them. CDR3 coding DNA: TGTGCCAGCAGCATAAACCAAGCCTATAATTCACCCCTCCACTTT. Amino acids: CASSINQAYNSPLHF.

In this sample, this clonotype turned up a few times. This chain connects TRBV7-9 to TRBJ2-5; 7 bases fit TRBD1. Germline V gene sequence: CDR1 SEHNR, CDR2 FQNEAQ (reference sequence). The CDR3 spans 16 residues. V dropped 5 bases and J dropped 7; count of bases not matched to a gene: 16. CDR3 DNA: TGTGCCAGCAGCGAGACTGGGACAGCCTCCTCTCGGACCCAGTACTTC. Its protein is CASSETGTASSRTQYF.

This clonotype was seen a few times. V usage is TRBV3-1 and J usage is TRBJ2-3, with TRBD1 matching over 12 bases. CDR3 length: 15 amino acids. V lost 3 bases to trimming and J lost 7 bases; unmatched junction nucleotides: 5. Per germline, CDR1 LGHDT and CDR2 YNNKEL (reference sequence). In DNA, the CDR3 is TGTGCCAGCAGCCAGGTGGGACAGGGGGCAAATACGCAGTATTTT. Protein: CASSQVGQGANTQYF.